The present T cell receptor (beta chain) was sequenced within a study of blood T cell repertoires in COVID-19. Study at large: The United States, Italy and Spain were the sources of the acute and convalescent COVID-19 samples. The cDNA or gDNA used as material had been derived from T cells, B-cell-depleted T cells, or PBMCs.

In the original processing: Nucleated cell counts were estimated from reference gene primer amplification. The data were produced by immunoSEQ multiplex PCR, yet TCRdb's version contains in-frame clones alone and is incomplete. The V and J calls and clone size are taken from that table; D and trimming were inferred from the DNA. The repertoire holds approximately 250,000 clones, with more than 65% as singletons. V lost 3 bases and J lost 0, with 11 bases in between. The CDR3 runs to 15 residues. Germline V gives CDR1 MNHNS, CDR2 SASEGT. Input material: peripheral blood. The receptor was isolated from a middle-aged woman who had recovered from COVID-19. This chain joins TRBV6-1 and TRBJ1-1; D is ambiguous. In DNA, the CDR3 is TGTGCCAGCAGTGATGAGGGTCACATGAACACTGAAGCTTTCTTT. Its translation: CASSDEGHMNTEAFF.